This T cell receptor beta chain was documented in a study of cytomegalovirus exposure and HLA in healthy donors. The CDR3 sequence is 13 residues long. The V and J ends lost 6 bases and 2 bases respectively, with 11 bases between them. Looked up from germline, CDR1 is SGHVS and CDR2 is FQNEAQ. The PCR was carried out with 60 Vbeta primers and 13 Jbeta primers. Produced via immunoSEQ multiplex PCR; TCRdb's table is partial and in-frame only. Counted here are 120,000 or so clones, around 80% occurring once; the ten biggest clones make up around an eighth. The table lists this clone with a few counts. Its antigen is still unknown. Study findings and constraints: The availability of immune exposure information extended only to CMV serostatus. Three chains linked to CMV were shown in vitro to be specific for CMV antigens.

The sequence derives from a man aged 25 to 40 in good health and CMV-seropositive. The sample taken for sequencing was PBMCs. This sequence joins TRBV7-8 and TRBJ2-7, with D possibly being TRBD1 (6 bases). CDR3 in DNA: TGTGCCAGCAGTCTGGGGGCTACCTACGAGCAGTACTTC. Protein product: CASSLGATYEQYF.